The next 26 T cell receptor beta chains were all read from a single sample in a study of T-cell reconstitution after alpha-beta-depleted transplantation in children. The TCRbeta library incorporated unique molecular identifiers. TCRdb independently ran MiXCR on the PCR reads; one entry per CDR3 protein. The sample lists 90,000 to 120,000 distinct CDR3 sequences; approximately 6.9% were seen once. Material: PBMCs, mostly from graft donor cells, obtained 360 days after TCRalphabeta/CD19-depleted stem cell transplant. These receptors originate from a male patient between 2 and 15 years old who had a stem cell transplant for acute lymphoblastic leukemia, so the T cells may come from the graft donor.

This clonotype has ten or more counts. This sequence joins TRBV29-1 and TRBJ2-3, with D perhaps TRBD2 (6 bases). CDR1 and CDR2 from the germline V gene are SQVTM and ANQGSEA. The CDR3 consists of 15 residues. V dropped 1 base and J dropped 0 bases, with 11 bases sitting between them. The CDR3 DNA sequence: TGCAGCGTTGAAGGGGGGGACTCTAGCACAGATACGCAGTATTTT. Its translation: CSVEGGDSSTDTQYF.

Remarks on this clonotype: A read error may be the cause here, since a much bigger clone is one base away. This chain links TRBV20-1 with TRBJ1-2, with no clear D. The germline gives CDR1 DFQATT, CDR2 SNEGSKA (reference sequence). The CDR3 consists of 13 residues. This chain's CDR3 is CCARRTDPYGYTF. Here the CDR3 DNA reads TGCTGTGCCCGTCGGACGGACCCTTATGGCTACACCTTC.

This clonotype occurred many times. The chain has TRBV5-1 and TRBJ2-5; no reliable D call. The CDR3 spans 16 residues. With 3 bases removed from V and 0 bases from J, the gap between germline ends came to 15 bases. Germline values: CDR1 SGHRS, CDR2 YFSETQ. The CDR3 sequence: CASSSWKDGDQETQYF. CDR3 DNA sequence: TGCGCCAGCAGCTCTTGGAAGGACGGCGACCAAGAGACCCAGTACTTC.

The V and J genes are TRBV12-3 or TRBV12-4 and TRBJ2-5; 10 bases line up with TRBD2. Unmatched junction bases numbered 0, after V lost 3 bases and J lost 5 bases. This CDR3 spans 13 amino acids. The chain's CDR3 is CASSFSGRETQYF. CDR3 nucleotide sequence: TGTGCCAGCAGTTTTAGCGGGAGGGAGACCCAGTACTTC.

V gene TRBV2 combines with J gene TRBJ2-7; the D gene is possibly TRBD2 (6 bases). The V end was cut by 1 base, the J end by 2 bases, with 9 bases between. The germline gives CDR1 SNHLY, CDR2 FYNNEI. This CDR3 has 14 amino acids. CDR3 nucleotides: TGTGCCAGCAGTGAAGTCGGGGGACCCTACGAGCAGTACTTC. It specifies CASSEVGGPYEQYF.

This clonotype was seen many times. The chain is built from TRBV10-3 and TRBJ2-7, with 7 bases that match TRBD1. Trimming at V came to 6 bases and at J to 3 bases, leaving 14 bases not matched to a gene. CDR1 and CDR2 from the germline V gene are ENHRY and SYGVKD. This CDR3 contains 16 residues. This CDR3 is CAISGHRDSGFYEQYF. The CDR3 DNA reads as TGTGCCATCAGCGGGCACCGGGACAGTGGTTTCTACGAGCAGTACTTC.

This clonotype has at least ten counts. The rearrangement joins TRBV2 to TRBJ2-3, with a possible D match to TRBD2 (6 bases). This CDR3 comprises 14 residues. V shed 4 bases and J shed 4 bases, with 12 bases lying between them. Germline lookup yields CDR1 SNHLY and CDR2 FYNNEI. This CDR3 reads CASSGEWGADTQYF. The CDR3 DNA is TGTGCCAGCAGTGGGGAATGGGGGGCAGATACGCAGTATTTT.

In its sample, this clonotype was seen many times. V gene TRBV29-1 combines with J gene TRBJ2-7; 11 bases are a match to TRBD2. The CDR3 has 14 residues. V shed 6 bases and J 3 bases; nucleotides not matched to a gene: 7. Germline-derived CDR1 and CDR2 are SQVTM and ANQGSEA. CDR3 nucleotides: TGCAGCGTGGCCGGGCTAGCGGGGGGCTACGAGCAGTACTTC. As protein: CSVAGLAGGYEQYF.

There are a few counts of this clonotype. The J gene is TRBJ2-7, the V gene TRBV7-9; D assignment may be TRBD1 or TRBD2 (5 bases each). Germline V CDR1 and CDR2: SEHNR, FQNEAQ (reference sequence). CDR3 length equals 15 residues. V lost 5 bases to trimming and J lost 3 bases, with 17 bases between them. For the CDR3, the DNA is TGTGCCAGCAGCGGGGGTGGGTCCCGGGTCTACGAGCAGTACTTC. Translation gives CASSGGGSRVYEQYF.

This clonotype was counted at least ten times. V and J are TRBV6-5 and TRBJ1-1; no clear D gene. V gave up 2 bases and J gave up 2 bases, with 6 bases separating them. CDR1 is MNHEY, CDR2 SVGAGI, per germline. CDR3 size: 13 residues. CDR3 sequence reads: CASSYTPNTEAFF. CDR3 nucleotides: TGTGCCAGCAGTTACACGCCCAACACTGAAGCTTTCTTT.

CDR3 nucleotides: TGTGCCAGCAGGGCGACAGTGCTCGTCGCTGAAGCTTTCTTT. Translation: CASRATVLVAEAFF. The gene calls are TRBV14 and TRBJ1-1; a weak D match, TRBD1 (5 bases). Germline CDR1 and CDR2: SGHDN and FVKESK. V gave up 6 bases and J gave up 6 bases, with 17 bases separating them. There are 14 residues in the CDR3.

This clonotype was found many times. The DNA of the CDR3 is TGCGCCAGCACCTACAATGAGCAGTTCTTC. Protein product: CASTYNEQFF. The chain links TRBV5-1 to TRBJ2-1; D is undetermined. Germline V CDR1 and CDR2: SGHRS, YFSETQ. Between the trimmed V and J ends, which lost 6 bases and 2 bases, there was a span of 0 bases. The CDR3 totals 10 residues.

This clonotype was detected many times. The chain couples TRBV4-3 to TRBJ2-2; 7 positions match TRBD1. V trimming: 3 bases; J trimming: 6 bases; junction bases outside the gene matches: 7. The CDR3 runs 15 residues. Germline V gene lookup returns CDR1 LGHNA and CDR2 YSLEER. The CDR3: CASSHRTTGSGELFF. CDR3 bases: TGCGCCAGCAGCCACCGTACGACAGGGTCCGGGGAGCTGTTTTTT.

This clonotype was observed a few times. The chain is built from TRBV15 and TRBJ1-2; D is perhaps TRBD1 (5 bases). The germline V gene has CDR1 LNHNV and CDR2 YYDKDF (reference sequence). The length of the CDR3 is 15 residues. The ends were cut back, 3 bases at V and 2 bases at J, with 13 bases in the middle. CDR3 sequence reads: CATSSLRASNYGYTF. In DNA form, the CDR3 reads TGTGCCACCAGCAGCCTCAGGGCCTCAAACTATGGCTACACCTTC.

This clonotype was observed a handful of times. This sequence joins TRBV9 and TRBJ1-1; D possibly corresponds to TRBD1 (6 bases). The CDR3 sequence is 15 residues long. Germline CDR1 SGDLS, CDR2 YYNGEE. Trimming removed 4 bases from V and 3 bases from J, with 16 bases in between. CDR3 sequence reads: CASSWGSGDDTEAFF. The CDR3 DNA is TGTGCCAGCAGCTGGGGGTCAGGGGATGACACTGAAGCTTTCTTT.

This clonotype was counted many times. This chain links TRBV15 with TRBJ2-1; 9 nucleotides align to TRBD2. Trimming at V came to 0 bases and at J to 7 bases, leaving 4 bases not matched to a gene. The CDR3 is 15 residues long. Germline V lookup: CDR1 LNHNV, CDR2 YYDKDF (reference sequence). The CDR3 coding sequence is TGTGCCACCAGCAGAGACGGACTAGCGCGAAATGAGCAGTTCTTC. Its translation is CATSRDGLARNEQFF.

The sample holds a few counts of this clonotype. The genes are TRBV5-4 and TRBJ2-7; perhaps TRBD1 as D (5 bases). The CDR3 is 15 residues long. The V end was cut by 5 bases, the J end by 2 bases, with 17 bases between. Germline V gives CDR1 SGHNT, CDR2 YYREEE (reference sequence). CDR3 sequence: CASSLGQGQTYEQYF. CDR3 coding DNA: TGTGCCAGCAGTCTGGGGCAGGGCCAAACCTACGAGCAGTACTTC.

This clonotype was seen repeatedly, ten times or more. The chain uses TRBV6-5 and TRBJ1-2; no reliable D call. The germline V gene has CDR1 MNHEY and CDR2 SVGAGI. Between the trimmed V and J ends, which lost 5 bases and 2 bases, there was a span of 15 bases. The CDR3 spans 15 residues. The CDR3 DNA sequence: TGTGCCAGCAGTCTACAAGGCCCTGTAAACTATGGCTACACCTTC. This sequence encodes CASSLQGPVNYGYTF.

A few counts support this clonotype. The genes are TRBV7-6 and TRBJ2-4; possible D gene TRBD1, 6 bases. CDR3 size: 13 residues. V lost 1 base and J lost 16, with 17 bases in between. The germline CDR1 and CDR2 sequences are SGHVS and FNYEAQ. CDR3 region: CASSLGTETHLYF. The CDR3 bases are TGTGCCAGCAGCTTAGGGACAGAGACTCACCTATACTTC. Complete variable domain (other parts from reference TRBV7-6 and TRBJ2-4): GAGVSQSPRYKVTKRGQDVALRCDPISGHVSLYWYRQALGQGPEFLTYFNYEAQQDKSGLPNDRFSAERPEGSISTLTIQRTEQRDSAMYRCASSLGTETHLYFGAGTRLSVL.

This clonotype was counted at least ten times. V and J are TRBV4-2 and TRBJ2-7, with 8 bases fitting TRBD2. Germline loops: CDR1 LGHNA, CDR2 YNFKEQ. V was clipped by 1 base and J by 0 bases; unmatched bases: 2. The CDR3 is 15 residues long. The chain's CDR3 is CASSQGAGVSYEQYF. Written as DNA, the CDR3 is TGTGCCAGCAGCCAAGGAGCGGGGGTCTCCTACGAGCAGTACTTC.

This clonotype was counted only a few times. The chain links TRBV30 to TRBJ1-4; no clear D. The CDR3 runs 15 residues. The germline V gene has CDR1 GTSNPN and CDR2 SVGIG (reference sequence). The germline V and J ends were trimmed by 2 bases and 7 bases, with 17 bases remaining between them. CDR3 nucleotide sequence: TGTGCCTGGAGTTTCCCCGGGCCGCTAAGTGAAAAACTGTTTTTT. It is translated as CAWSFPGPLSEKLFF.

The chain couples TRBV6-1 to TRBJ2-7; weak D call: TRBD2 (6 bases). This CDR3 contains 15 residues. Germline CDR1 MNHNS, CDR2 SASEGT. The ends were cut back, 6 bases at V and 4 bases at J, with 19 bases in the middle. The CDR3 nucleotides read TGTGCCAGCAGGGAGCTTAGCGGAACCTTTTACGAGCAGTACTTC. Translated: CASRELSGTFYEQYF.

The chain has TRBV11-2 and TRBJ1-1, with 8 nucleotides matching TRBD1. In germline, CDR1 is SGHAT, CDR2 FQNNGV. The CDR3 contains 14 residues. V was clipped by 7 bases and J by 8 bases; unmatched bases: 12. CDR3 DNA: TGTGCCAGCACCCAGGCCAGGGGGCTTAGGGAAGCTTTCTTT. It encodes CASTQARGLREAFF.

This clonotype was seen a handful of times. J is TRBJ2-5 and V is TRBV9, with unresolved D. Germline values: CDR1 SGDLS, CDR2 YYNGEE. V lost 0 bases, J lost 5 bases, and 8 bases lay in between. The CDR3 has 13 residues. The chain's CDR3 is CASSVGTRETQYF. The CDR3 DNA reads as TGTGCCAGCAGCGTAGGGACGAGGGAGACCCAGTACTTC.

This clonotype has ten or more counts. The chain combines TRBV6-5 with TRBJ2-1; D gene unclear. Trimming left V 6 bases short and J 5 bases short, with 20 bases between. Germline V gene sequence: CDR1 MNHEY, CDR2 SVGAGI. The CDR3 loop spans 16 amino acids. The DNA for the CDR3 is TGTGCCAGCAGGACTCGAAGGTCGACTGGGAACAATGAGCAGTTCTTC. Its protein product is CASRTRRSTGNNEQFF.

This clonotype was observed many times. The rearrangement uses TRBV4-3 and TRBJ2-1; D is uncertain. This CDR3 contains 13 residues. Germline lookup yields CDR1 LGHNA and CDR2 YSLEER. With 0 bases removed from V and 9 bases from J, the gap between germline ends came to 9 bases. The CDR3 DNA is TGCGCCAGCAGCCAAGATGGGGAAAGTGAGCAGTTCTTC. It translates to CASSQDGESEQFF.